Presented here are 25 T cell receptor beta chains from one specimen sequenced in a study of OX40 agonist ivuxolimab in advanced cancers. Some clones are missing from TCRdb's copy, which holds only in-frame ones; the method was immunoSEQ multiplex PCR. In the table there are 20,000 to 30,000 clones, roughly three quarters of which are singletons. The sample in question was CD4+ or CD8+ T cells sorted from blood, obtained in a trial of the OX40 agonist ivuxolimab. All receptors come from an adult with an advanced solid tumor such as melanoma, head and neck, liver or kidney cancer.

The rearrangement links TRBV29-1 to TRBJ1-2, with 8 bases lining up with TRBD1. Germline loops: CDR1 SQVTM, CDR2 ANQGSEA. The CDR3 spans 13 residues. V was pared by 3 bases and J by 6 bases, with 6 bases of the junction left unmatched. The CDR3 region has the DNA TGCAGCGTTGATTGGACAGGGCAAGATGGCTACACCTTC. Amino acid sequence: CSVDWTGQDGYTF.

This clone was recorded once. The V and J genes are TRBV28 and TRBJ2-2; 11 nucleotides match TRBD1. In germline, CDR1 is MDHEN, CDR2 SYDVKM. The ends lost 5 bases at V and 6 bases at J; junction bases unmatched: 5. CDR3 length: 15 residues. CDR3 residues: CASSLDRGRAGELFF. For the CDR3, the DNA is TGTGCCAGCAGTCTGGACAGGGGGCGGGCCGGGGAGCTGTTTTTT.

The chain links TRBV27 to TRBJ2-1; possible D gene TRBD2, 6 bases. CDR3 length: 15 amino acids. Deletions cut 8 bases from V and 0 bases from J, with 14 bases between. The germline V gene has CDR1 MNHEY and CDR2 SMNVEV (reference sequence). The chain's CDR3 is CASHRVGGSYNEQFF. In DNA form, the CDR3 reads TGTGCCAGCCATCGCGTCGGGGGCTCCTACAATGAGCAGTTCTTC.

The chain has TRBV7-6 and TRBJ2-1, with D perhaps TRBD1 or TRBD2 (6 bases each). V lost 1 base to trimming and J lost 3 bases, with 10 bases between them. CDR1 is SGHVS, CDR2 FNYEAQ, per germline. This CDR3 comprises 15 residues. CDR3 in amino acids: CASSLVGGGYNEQFF. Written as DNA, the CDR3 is TGTGCCAGCAGCTTAGTAGGAGGGGGCTACAATGAGCAGTTCTTC.

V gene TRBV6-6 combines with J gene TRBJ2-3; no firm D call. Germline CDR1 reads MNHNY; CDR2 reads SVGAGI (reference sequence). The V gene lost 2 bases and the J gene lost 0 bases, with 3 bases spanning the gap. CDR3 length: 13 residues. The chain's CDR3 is CASSYGSTDTQYF. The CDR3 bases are TGTGCCAGCAGTTACGGCAGCACAGATACGCAGTATTTT.

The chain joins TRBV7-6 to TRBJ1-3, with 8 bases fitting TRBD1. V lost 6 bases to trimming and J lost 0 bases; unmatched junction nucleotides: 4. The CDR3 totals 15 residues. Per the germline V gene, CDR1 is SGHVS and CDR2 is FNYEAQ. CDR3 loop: CASSQQGDSGNTIYF. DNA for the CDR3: TGTGCCAGCAGTCAACAGGGGGACTCTGGAAACACCATATATTTT.

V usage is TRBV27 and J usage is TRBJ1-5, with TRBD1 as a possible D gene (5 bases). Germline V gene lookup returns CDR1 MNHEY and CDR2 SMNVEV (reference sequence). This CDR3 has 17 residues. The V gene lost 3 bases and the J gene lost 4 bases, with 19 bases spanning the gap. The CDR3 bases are TGTGCCAGCAGTTTTGGGGCGACTGCACGACGGAATCAGCCCCAGCATTTT. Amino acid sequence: CASSFGATARRNQPQHF.

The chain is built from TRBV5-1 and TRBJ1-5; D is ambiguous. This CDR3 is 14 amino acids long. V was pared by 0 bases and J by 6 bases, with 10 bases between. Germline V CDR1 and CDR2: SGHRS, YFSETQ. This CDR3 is CASSLEGFSQPQHF. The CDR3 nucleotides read TGCGCCAGCAGCTTGGAAGGGTTCAGTCAGCCCCAGCATTTT.

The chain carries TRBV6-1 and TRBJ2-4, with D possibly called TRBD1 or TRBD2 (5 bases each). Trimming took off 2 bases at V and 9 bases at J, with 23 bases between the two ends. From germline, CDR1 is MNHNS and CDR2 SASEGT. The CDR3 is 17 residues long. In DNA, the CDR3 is TGTGCCAGCAGTGAATGGTCAATTGATGTGGGGGTGGCCATTCAGTACTTC. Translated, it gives CASSEWSIDVGVAIQYF.

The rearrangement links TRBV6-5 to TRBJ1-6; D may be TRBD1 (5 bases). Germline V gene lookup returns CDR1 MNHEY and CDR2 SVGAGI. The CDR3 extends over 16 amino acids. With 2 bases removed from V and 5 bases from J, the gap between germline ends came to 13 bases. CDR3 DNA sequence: TGTGCCAGCAGTTACCTCCCCGGAGGGGATAATTCACCCCTCCACTTT. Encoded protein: CASSYLPGGDNSPLHF.

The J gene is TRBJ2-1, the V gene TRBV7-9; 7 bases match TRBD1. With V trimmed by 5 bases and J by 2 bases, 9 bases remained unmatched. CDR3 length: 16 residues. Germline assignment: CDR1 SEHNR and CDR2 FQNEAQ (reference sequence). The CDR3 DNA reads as TGTGCCAGCAGCCCCCACGACAGGGCCACCTACAATGAGCAGTTCTTC. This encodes CASSPHDRATYNEQFF.

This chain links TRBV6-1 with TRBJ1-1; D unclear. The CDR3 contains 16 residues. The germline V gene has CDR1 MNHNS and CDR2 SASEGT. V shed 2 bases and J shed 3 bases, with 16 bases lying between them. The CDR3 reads CASSENIGGGDTEAFF. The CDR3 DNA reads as TGTGCCAGCAGTGAAAATATCGGAGGTGGGGACACTGAAGCTTTCTTT.

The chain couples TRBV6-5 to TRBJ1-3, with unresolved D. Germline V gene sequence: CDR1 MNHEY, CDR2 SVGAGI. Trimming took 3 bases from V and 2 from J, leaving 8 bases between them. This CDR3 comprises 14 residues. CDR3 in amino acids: CASSYPGAGNTIYF. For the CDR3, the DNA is TGTGCCAGCAGTTATCCCGGGGCTGGAAACACCATATATTTT.

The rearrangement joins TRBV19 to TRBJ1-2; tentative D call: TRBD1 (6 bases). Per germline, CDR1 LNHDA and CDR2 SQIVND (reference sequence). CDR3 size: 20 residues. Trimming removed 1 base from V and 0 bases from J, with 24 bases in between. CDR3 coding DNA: TGTGCCAGTAGTATAGTACACCCCGGGACAAGCTTTCTCTCTAACTATGGCTACACCTTC. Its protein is CASSIVHPGTSFLSNYGYTF.

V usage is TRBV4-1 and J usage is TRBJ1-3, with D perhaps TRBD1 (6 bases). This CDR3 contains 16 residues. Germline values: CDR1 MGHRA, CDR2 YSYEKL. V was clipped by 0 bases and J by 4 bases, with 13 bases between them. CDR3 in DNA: TGCGCCAGCAGCCAAGATAGGGGGACGGTAGGAAACACCATATATTTT. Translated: CASSQDRGTVGNTIYF.

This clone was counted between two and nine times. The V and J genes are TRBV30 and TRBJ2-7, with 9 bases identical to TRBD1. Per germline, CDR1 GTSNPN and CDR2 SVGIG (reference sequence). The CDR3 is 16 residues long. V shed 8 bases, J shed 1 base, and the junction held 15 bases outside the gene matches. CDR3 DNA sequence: TGTGCCGGGAAGTACATTGCGGGACAGGGTTCCTACGAGCAGTACTTC. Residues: CAGKYIAGQGSYEQYF.

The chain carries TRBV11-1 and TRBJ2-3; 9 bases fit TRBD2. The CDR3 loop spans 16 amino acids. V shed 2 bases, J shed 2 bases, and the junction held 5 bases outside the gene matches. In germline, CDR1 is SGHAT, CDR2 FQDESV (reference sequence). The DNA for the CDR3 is TGTGCCAGCAGCTTACGTAAGCGGGGGGCCACAGATACGCAGTATTTT. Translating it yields CASSLRKRGATDTQYF.

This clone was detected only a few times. This CDR3 reads CASSYDDSSRYNEQFF. The CDR3, as DNA: TGTGCCAGCAGTTACGACGACAGCTCACGTTACAATGAGCAGTTCTTC. The V call is TRBV6-6, the J call TRBJ2-1; D perhaps matches TRBD1 (5 bases). Germline values: CDR1 MNHNY, CDR2 SVGAGI (reference sequence). The CDR3 contains 16 residues. Trimming left V 2 bases short and J 4 bases short, with 15 bases between.

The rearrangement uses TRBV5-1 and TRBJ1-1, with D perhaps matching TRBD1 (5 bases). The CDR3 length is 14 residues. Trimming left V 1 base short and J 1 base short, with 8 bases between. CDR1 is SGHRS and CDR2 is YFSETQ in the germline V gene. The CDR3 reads CASSLRGTNTEAFF. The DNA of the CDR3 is TGCGCCAGCAGCTTGCGGGGCACGAACACTGAAGCTTTCTTT. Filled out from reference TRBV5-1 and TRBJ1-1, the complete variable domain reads KAGVTQTPRYLIKTRGQQVTLSCSPISGHRSVSWYQQTPGQGLQFLFEYFSETQRNKGNFPGRFSGRQFSNSRSEMNVSTLELGDSALYLCASSLRGTNTEAFFGQGTRLTVV.

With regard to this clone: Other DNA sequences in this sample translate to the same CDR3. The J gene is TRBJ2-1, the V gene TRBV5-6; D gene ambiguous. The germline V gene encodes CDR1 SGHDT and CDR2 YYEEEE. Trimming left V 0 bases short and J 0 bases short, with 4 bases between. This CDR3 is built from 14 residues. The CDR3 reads CASSLGGSYNEQFF. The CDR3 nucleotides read TGTGCCAGCAGCTTGGGTGGCTCCTACAATGAGCAGTTCTTC. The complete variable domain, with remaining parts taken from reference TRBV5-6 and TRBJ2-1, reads DAGVTQSPTHLIKTRGQQVTLRCSPKSGHDTVSWYQQALGQGPQFIFQYYEEEERQRGNFPDRFSGHQFPNYSSELNVNALLLGDSALYLCASSLGGSYNEQFFGPGTRLTVL.

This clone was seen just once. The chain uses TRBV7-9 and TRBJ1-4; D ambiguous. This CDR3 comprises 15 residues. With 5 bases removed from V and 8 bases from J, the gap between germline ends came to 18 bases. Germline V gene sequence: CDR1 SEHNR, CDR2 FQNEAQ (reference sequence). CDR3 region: CASSIREGGREKLFF. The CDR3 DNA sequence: TGTGCCAGCAGCATCCGGGAGGGAGGAAGGGAAAAACTGTTTTTT.

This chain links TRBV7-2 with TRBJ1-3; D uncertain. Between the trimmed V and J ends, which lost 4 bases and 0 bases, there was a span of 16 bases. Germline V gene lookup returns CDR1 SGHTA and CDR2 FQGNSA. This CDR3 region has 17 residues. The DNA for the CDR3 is TGTGCCAGCAGCTCTTCTGGCTCAGCCTCCTCTGGAAACACCATATATTTT. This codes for CASSSSGSASSGNTIYF.

CDR3 sequence: CASSVEVDQVEQYF. The CDR3 DNA reads as TGTGCCAGCAGCGTAGAGGTGGACCAAGTCGAGCAGTACTTC. V and J are TRBV9 and TRBJ2-5; D call uncertain. The J call may be mistaken, given a closer DNA end match to TRBJ2-7. Germline V CDR1 and CDR2: SGDLS, YYNGEE. CDR3 length: 14 amino acids.

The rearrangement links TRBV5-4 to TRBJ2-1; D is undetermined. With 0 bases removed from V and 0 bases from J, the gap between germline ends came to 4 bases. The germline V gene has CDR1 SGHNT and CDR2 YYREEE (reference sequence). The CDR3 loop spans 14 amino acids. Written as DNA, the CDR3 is TGTGCCAGCAGCTTGGCAGCCTCCTACAATGAGCAGTTCTTC. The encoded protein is CASSLAASYNEQFF.

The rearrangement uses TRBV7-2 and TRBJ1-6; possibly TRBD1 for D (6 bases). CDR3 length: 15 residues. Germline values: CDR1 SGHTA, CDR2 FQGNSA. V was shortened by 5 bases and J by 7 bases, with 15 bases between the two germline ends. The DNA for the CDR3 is TGTGCCAGCAGCGATAGGGGGTTCGGGAATTCACCCCTCCACTTT. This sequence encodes CASSDRGFGNSPLHF.